This TCR beta chain comes out of a study of OX40 agonist ivuxolimab in advanced cancers. As for the study in general: Ivuxolimab, which patients received intravenously every 2 weeks, was dosed at 0.01 to 10 mg/kg. Cohort: around 86% men, mean age about 60, aged about 23 to 80.

Turning to this clone: The antigen remains undetermined.

Whole-study results and caveats: At 0.1 to 3.0 mg/kg and by week 6, CD4+ and CD8+ T cells in the blood had expanded clonally.

This table comes from immunoSEQ multiplex PCR, and its TCRdb copy is limited to in-frame clones, with some not included. The profile covers 50,000 to 75,000 clones, with around 91% appearing a single time and roughly an eighth taken by the ten largest. The sequence came from an adult with an advanced solid tumor such as melanoma, head and neck, liver or kidney cancer. The sample in question was CD4+ or CD8+ T cells sorted from blood, obtained in a trial of the OX40 agonist ivuxolimab.

The CDR3 DNA sequence: TGCGCCAGCATCATGGTACCGGGACAGGGGGAAACTTTCTTT. Residues: CASIMVPGQGETFF. The gene calls are TRBV5-1 and TRBJ1-1, with 11 nucleotides matching TRBD1. CDR3 length: 14 amino acids. Germline CDR1 SGHRS, CDR2 YFSETQ. V gave up 6 bases and J gave up 12 bases; unmatched junction bases: 13.